This note documents a single TCR beta chain sequence. V was clipped by 1 base and J by 7 bases, with 20 bases between them. Germline lookup yields CDR1 MNHEY and CDR2 SVGAGI. This CDR3 contains 16 residues. RNA was isolated and reverse transcribed to cDNA, the sequencing template. Sequencing used immunoSEQ multiplex PCR; TCRdb keeps in-frame clones, though not all of them. The table has fewer than 250,000 clones, 50% to 60% seen once. The data belong to a study of CD8+ T cells in alopecia areata. Treatment defined: oral pan-JAK inhibitor, 5-10 mg twice daily. The gene calls are TRBV6-5 and TRBJ2-7; D uncertain. This receptor was obtained from a human donor with alopecia areata. Sequenced here: CD4+ T cells sorted from blood, sampled at week 4, from a patient treated with tofacitinib. CDR3: CASSYLEYQSPREQYF. In DNA form, the CDR3 reads TGTGCCAGCAGTTACTTGGAGTATCAGTCCCCCAGAGAGCAGTACTTC.